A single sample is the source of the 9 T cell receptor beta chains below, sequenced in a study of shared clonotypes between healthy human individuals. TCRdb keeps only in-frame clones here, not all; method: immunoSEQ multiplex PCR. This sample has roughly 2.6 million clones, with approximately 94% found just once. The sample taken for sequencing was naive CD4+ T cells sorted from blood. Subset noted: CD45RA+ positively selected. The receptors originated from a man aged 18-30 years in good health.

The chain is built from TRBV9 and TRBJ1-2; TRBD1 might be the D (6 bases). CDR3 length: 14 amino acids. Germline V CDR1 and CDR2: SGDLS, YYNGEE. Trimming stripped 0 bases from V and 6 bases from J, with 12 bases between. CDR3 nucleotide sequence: TGTGCCAGCAGCGTAGTTAACAGGGAGGATGGCTACACCTTC. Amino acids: CASSVVNREDGYTF.

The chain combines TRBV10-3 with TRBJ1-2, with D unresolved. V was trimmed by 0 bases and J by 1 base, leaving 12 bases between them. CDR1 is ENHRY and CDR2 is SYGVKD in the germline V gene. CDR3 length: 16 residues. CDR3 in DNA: TGTGCCATCAGTGAGTCGAGGGCCCAGGTTAACTATGGCTACACCTTC. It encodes CAISESRAQVNYGYTF.

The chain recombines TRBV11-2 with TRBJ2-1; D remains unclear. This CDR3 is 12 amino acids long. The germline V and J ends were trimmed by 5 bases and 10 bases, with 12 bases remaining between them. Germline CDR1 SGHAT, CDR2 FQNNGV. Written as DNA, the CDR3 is TGTGCCAGCAGCCCAGTGGTCGGGGAGCAGTTCTTC. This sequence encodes CASSPVVGEQFF.

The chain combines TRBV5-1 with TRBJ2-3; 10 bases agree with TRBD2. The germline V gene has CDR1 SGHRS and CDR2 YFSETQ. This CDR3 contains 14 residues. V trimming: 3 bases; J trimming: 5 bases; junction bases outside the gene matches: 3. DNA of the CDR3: TGCGCCAGCAGCTCAGCGGGGGGGCAAGATACGCAGTATTTT. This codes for CASSSAGGQDTQYF.

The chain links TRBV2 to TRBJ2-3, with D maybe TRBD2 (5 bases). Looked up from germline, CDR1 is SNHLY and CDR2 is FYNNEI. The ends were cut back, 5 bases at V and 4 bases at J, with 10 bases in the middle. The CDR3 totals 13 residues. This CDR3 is CASSLAFADTQYF. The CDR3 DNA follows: TGTGCCAGCAGTTTAGCGTTTGCAGATACGCAGTATTTT.

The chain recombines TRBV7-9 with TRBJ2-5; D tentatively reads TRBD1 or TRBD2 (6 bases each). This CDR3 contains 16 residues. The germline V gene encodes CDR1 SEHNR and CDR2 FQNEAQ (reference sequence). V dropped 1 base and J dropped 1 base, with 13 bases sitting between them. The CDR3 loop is CASSLGTGASQETQYF. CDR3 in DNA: TGTGCCAGCAGCTTAGGAACGGGGGCGTCCCAAGAGACCCAGTACTTC. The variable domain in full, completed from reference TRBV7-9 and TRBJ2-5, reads DTGVSQNPRHKITKRGQNVTFRCDPISEHNRLYWYRQTLGQGPEFLTYFQNEAQLEKSRLLSDRFSAERPKGSFSTLEIQRTEQGDSAMYLCASSLGTGASQETQYFGPGTRLLVL.

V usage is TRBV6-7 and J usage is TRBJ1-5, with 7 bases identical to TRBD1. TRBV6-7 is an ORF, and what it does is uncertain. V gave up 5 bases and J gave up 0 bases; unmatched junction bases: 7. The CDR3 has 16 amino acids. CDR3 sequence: CASSTKQGHSNQPQHF. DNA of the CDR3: TGTGCCAGCAGTACAAAACAGGGGCATAGCAATCAGCCCCAGCATTTT.

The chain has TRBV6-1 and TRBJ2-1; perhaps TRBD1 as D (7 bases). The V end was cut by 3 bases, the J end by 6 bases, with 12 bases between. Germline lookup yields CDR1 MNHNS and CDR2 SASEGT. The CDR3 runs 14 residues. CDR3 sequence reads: CASSDRGASNEQFF. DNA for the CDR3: TGTGCCAGCAGTGACAGGGGGGCCTCCAATGAGCAGTTCTTC.

The CDR3 region has the DNA TGTGCCAGCAGCCGAGGTGGGGGGCAAAACTATGGCTACACCTTC. Residues: CASSRGGGQNYGYTF. This chain joins TRBV5-6 and TRBJ1-2; a possible D gene is TRBD1 (6 bases). This CDR3 comprises 15 residues. Per the germline V gene, CDR1 is SGHDT and CDR2 is YYEEEE. Trimming stripped 4 bases from V and 2 bases from J, with 15 bases between.